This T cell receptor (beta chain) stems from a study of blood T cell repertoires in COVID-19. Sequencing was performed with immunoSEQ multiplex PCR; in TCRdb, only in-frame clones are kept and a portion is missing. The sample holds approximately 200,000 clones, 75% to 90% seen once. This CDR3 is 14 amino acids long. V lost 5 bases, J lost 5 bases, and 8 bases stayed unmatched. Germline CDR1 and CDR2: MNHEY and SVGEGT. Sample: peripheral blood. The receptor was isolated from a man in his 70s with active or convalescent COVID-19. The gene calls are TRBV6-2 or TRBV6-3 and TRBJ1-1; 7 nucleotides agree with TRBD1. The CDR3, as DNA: TGTGCCAGCAGTAACAGGGGCTTCGGGACTGAAGCTTTCTTT. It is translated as CASSNRGFGTEAFF.